Following are 8 T cell receptor beta chains from one sample sequenced in a study of blood T cell repertoires in COVID-19. Measured with immunoSEQ multiplex PCR; TCRdb has only the in-frame clones, and not every one. There are approximately 230,000 clones in the sample; 87% occur only once, and roughly 3% lies in the top ten. Specimen: peripheral blood. These receptors were taken from a man aged 18-30 years with active or convalescent COVID-19.

The CDR3: CASSGGAGSSYNEQFF. The DNA of the CDR3 is TGCGCCAGCAGCGGGGGGGCGGGTAGCTCCTACAATGAGCAGTTCTTC. The chain is built from TRBV5-1 and TRBJ2-1; tentative D call: TRBD2 (7 bases). Germline CDR1 and CDR2: SGHRS and YFSETQ. The CDR3 runs 16 residues. V was clipped by 4 bases and J by 0 bases, with 14 bases between them.

The chain is built from TRBV9 and TRBJ2-7, with a possible D match to TRBD2 (6 bases). The germline V gene encodes CDR1 SGDLS and CDR2 YYNGEE. V dropped 0 bases and J dropped 6 bases, with 16 bases sitting between them. The CDR3 runs 15 residues. In DNA, the CDR3 is TGTGCCAGCAGCGTAGATGCCGGGAGTGGGGTCGAGCAGTACTTC. Translation: CASSVDAGSGVEQYF.

The V gene is TRBV10-2, the J gene TRBJ1-2; D call uncertain. The germline V gene encodes CDR1 WSHSY and CDR2 SAAADI. This CDR3 is 12 amino acids long. The V end was cut by 9 bases, the J end by 0 bases, with 8 bases between. As DNA, the CDR3 is TGCGCCAGTGGCCTTACTAACTATGGCTACACCTTC. Translating gives CASGLTNYGYTF.

This chain connects TRBV21-1 to TRBJ1-3. TRBV21-1 is listed as a pseudogene. This CDR3 spans 14 amino acids. CDR3 in amino acids: CASSNMSSGNTIYF. In nucleotides, the CDR3 is TGTGCCAGCAGCAACATGAGCTCTGGAAACACCATATATTTT.

CDR3 loop: CASSTDRGGYNEQFF. The CDR3 bases are TGTGCCAGCAGCACGGACAGGGGAGGCTACAATGAGCAGTTCTTC. The chain couples TRBV5-4 to TRBJ2-1, with 9 bases lining up with TRBD1. This CDR3 has 15 amino acids. Per the germline V gene, CDR1 is SGHNT and CDR2 is YYREEE (reference sequence). Trimming removed 4 bases from V and 3 bases from J; junction bases left unmatched: 5.

The V and J genes are TRBV28 and TRBJ2-1, with 14 positions matching TRBD2. The CDR3 is made up of 17 amino acids. CDR1 and CDR2 (germline): MDHEN, SYDVKM. Losses at the gene ends were 2 bases for V and 13 bases for J; bases not matched to a gene: 13. The CDR3 sequence: CASSLLGLAGDLGSQFF. The CDR3 DNA reads as TGTGCCAGCAGTTTACTGGGACTAGCGGGAGATTTAGGGTCCCAGTTCTTC.

The chain employs TRBV11-3 and TRBJ2-7, with 11 bases lining up with TRBD2. J was trimmed by 6 bases and V by 5 bases; bases with no gene match: 6. Germline V gene lookup returns CDR1 SGHNT and CDR2 YENEEA. CDR3 length equals 14 residues. Written as DNA, the CDR3 is TGTGCCAGCAGCCCCTCCGGGACTAGCGGCGAGCAGTACTTC. Protein sequence: CASSPSGTSGEQYF.

The CDR3, as DNA: TGCGCCAGCAGCTTGATAAACGGGGCGGGGACTGAAGCTTTCTTT. Protein sequence: CASSLINGAGTEAFF. The chain couples TRBV5-1 to TRBJ1-1; the D gene is possibly TRBD1 (5 bases). This CDR3 has 15 amino acids. V was pared by 1 base and J by 5 bases, with 15 bases between. Germline CDR1 and CDR2: SGHRS and YFSETQ.